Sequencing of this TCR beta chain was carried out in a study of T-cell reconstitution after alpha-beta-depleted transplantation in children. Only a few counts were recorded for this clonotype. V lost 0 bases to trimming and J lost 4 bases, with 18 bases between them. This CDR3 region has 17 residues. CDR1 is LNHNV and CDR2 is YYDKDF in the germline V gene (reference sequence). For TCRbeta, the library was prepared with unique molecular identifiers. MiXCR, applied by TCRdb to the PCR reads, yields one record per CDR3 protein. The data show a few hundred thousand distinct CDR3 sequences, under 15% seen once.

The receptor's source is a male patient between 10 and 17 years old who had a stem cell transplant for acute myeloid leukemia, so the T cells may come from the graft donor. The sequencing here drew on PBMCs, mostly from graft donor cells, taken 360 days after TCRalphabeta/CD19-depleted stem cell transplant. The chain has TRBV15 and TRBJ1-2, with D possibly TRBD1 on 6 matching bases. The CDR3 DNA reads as TGTGCCACCAGCAGAGATGGGGGGGCGTCGTTCGGCTATGGCTACACCTTC. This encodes CATSRDGGASFGYGYTF.